The subject of this entry is one TCR beta chain. The germline V and J ends were trimmed by 1 base and 2 bases, with 8 bases remaining between them. Germline values: CDR1 SGHDN, CDR2 FVKESK. The CDR3 totals 15 residues. Produced via immunoSEQ multiplex PCR; TCRdb's table is partial and in-frame only. The table shows roughly 59,000 clones, with 70% to 80% occurring only once. The record originates from a study of blood T cell repertoires in COVID-19. Overall study context: COVID-19 samples, acute and convalescent, were from the United States, Italy and Spain. PBMCs, B-cell-depleted T cells, or T cells were the source of the cDNA or gDNA that made up the material.

This chain uses TRBV14 with TRBJ1-4; possible D gene TRBD1, 5 bases. Sequenced: peripheral blood. The TCR was taken from a human donor in a cohort sampled during active COVID-19. CDR3 sequence: CASSQAGRTNEKLFF. CDR3 coding DNA: TGTGCCAGCAGCCAAGCAGGGCGGACTAATGAAAAACTGTTTTTT.